This is a list of T cell receptor beta chains from one sample in a study of CD8+CD57+ T cells in acquired aplastic anemia. One entry per CDR3 protein, called by TCRdb with MiXCR from the reads. Of some 160,000 distinct CDR3 sequences in the sample, more than 45% were seen once. Material: sorted CD4+, CD8+, or CD8+CD57+ T cells (not recorded which) from PBMCs. These receptors all stem from a human donor with aplastic anemia. CDR3s include the opening cysteine and the closing phenylalanine or tryptophan. A D gene is named only where the DNA matches it firmly. Size tells how often a clone was seen (once, few, many) or the class of an expanded clone, and some rows leave it out.

d_call	v_call	clone_size	j_call	cdr3_aa	cdr3_nt
-	TRBV7-2	few	TRBJ2-7	CASSLLDEQYF	TGTGCCAGCAGCTTACTGGATGAGCAGTACTTC
-	TRBV20-1	few	TRBJ2-7	CSARLDGGYEQYF	TGCAGTGCCCGCTTGGATGGGGGCTACGAGCAGTACTTC
TRBD1	TRBV5-5	many	TRBJ1-2	CASSRTGRYGYTF	TGTGCCAGCAGTCGGACAGGGCGGTATGGCTACACCTTC
-	TRBV29-1	many	TRBJ1-2	CSVLRGGGTEGYTF	TGCAGCGTTCTTAGGGGGGGAGGTACGGAAGGCTACACCTTC
TRBD1	TRBV7-8	many	TRBJ2-2	CASSLGTGRTGELFF	TGTGCCAGCAGCTTGGGGACAGGGAGGACCGGGGAGCTGTTTTTT
-	TRBV6-1	-	TRBJ1-3	CASSSVEGYGSTIYF	TGTGCCAGCAGTTCGGTAGAGGGTTATGGAAGCACCATATATTTT
-	TRBV7-8	-	TRBJ2-3	CASSLDPTRTDTQYF	TGTGCCAGCAGCTTAGATCCCACCCGCACAGATACGCAGTATTTT
TRBD1	TRBV7-6	many	TRBJ2-7	CASSLGSGQGNGEQYF	TGTGCCAGCAGCCTTGGTTCAGGACAGGGAAATGGCGAGCAGTACTTC
TRBD1	TRBV19	-	TRBJ2-7	CASSWTGSYEQYF	TGTGCCAGTAGTTGGACAGGGAGCTACGAGCAGTACTTC
-	TRBV5-4	many	TRBJ2-1	CASRGPGNEQFF	TGTGCCAGCAGAGGCCCCGGGAATGAGCAGTTCTTC
-	TRBV7-9	few	TRBJ2-5	CASRGAGRETQYF	TGTGCCAGCCGAGGGGCGGGAAGGGAGACCCAGTACTTC
TRBD1	TRBV12-3/TRBV12-4	many	TRBJ2-7	CASSDDRGRLPYEQYF	TGTGCCAGCAGCGACGACAGGGGGAGGTTACCCTACGAGCAGTACTTC
TRBD1	TRBV20-1	many	TRBJ2-3	CSASDRSSTDTQYF	TGCAGTGCATCGGACAGGTCGAGCACAGATACGCAGTATTTT
TRBD1	TRBV7-8	-	TRBJ2-7	CASSSDRRYEQYF	TGTGCCAGCAGTTCGGACAGGAGGTACGAGCAGTACTTC
-	TRBV5-1	many	TRBJ2-7	CASSLTGRSYEQYF	TGCGCCAGCAGCTTGACAGGGCGCTCCTACGAGCAGTACTTC
-	TRBV15	-	TRBJ1-3	CATSRRGGGGNTIYF	TGTGCCACCAGCAGGCGGGGAGGGGGAGGAAACACCATATATTTT
-	TRBV5-5	many	TRBJ1-4	CASSLGTNPGNEKLFF	TGTGCCAGCAGCTTGGGGACGAACCCTGGAAATGAAAAACTGTTTTTT
-	TRBV7-6	-	TRBJ1-4	CASSPTDLRNEKLFF	TGTGCCAGCAGCCCGACGGATCTGCGGAATGAAAAACTGTTTTTT
-	TRBV10-3	-	TRBJ1-6	CAISAGKGNSPLHF	TGTGCCATCAGCGCGGGAAAGGGTAATTCACCCCTCCACTTT
-	TRBV20-1	few	TRBJ2-1	CSVKGVGNEQFF	TGCAGTGTTAAGGGGGTGGGGAATGAGCAGTTCTTC
TRBD2	TRBV3-1	-	TRBJ2-5	CASSQATSGRAGSETQYF	TGTGCCAGCAGCCAAGCTACTAGCGGGAGGGCCGGTTCAGAGACCCAGTACTTC
TRBD1	TRBV5-1	many	TRBJ2-7	CASSEQGAGLINEQYF	TGCGCCAGCAGTGAACAGGGGGCGGGATTGATCAACGAGCAGTACTTC
TRBD1	TRBV20-1	-	TRBJ2-7	CSAADRESSYEQYF	TGCAGTGCCGCGGACAGGGAATCAAGCTACGAGCAGTACTTC
-	TRBV14	-	TRBJ2-5	CASRPDGVQETQYF	TGTGCCAGCAGGCCGGACGGAGTCCAAGAGACCCAGTACTTC
-	TRBV20-1	many	TRBJ2-2	CSARGFSTGELFF	TGCAGTGCTAGAGGGTTTTCCACCGGGGAGCTGTTTTTT
TRBD2	TRBV6-5	many	TRBJ2-3	CASSYNLADPSTDTQYF	TGTGCCAGCAGTTACAATCTAGCGGACCCTAGCACAGATACGCAGTATTTT
-	TRBV9	many	TRBJ2-2	CASSVVPDRELFF	TGTGCCAGCAGCGTAGTACCAGACCGGGAGCTGTTTTTT
-	TRBV7-3	-	TRBJ2-7	CASSRTASYEQYF	TGTGCCAGCAGTCGGACAGCATCCTACGAGCAGTACTTC
-	TRBV24-1	many	TRBJ2-1	CATSDSRWSPGQFF	TGTGCCACCAGTGATTCCCGTTGGTCACCCGGGCAGTTCTTC
-	TRBV5-6	-	TRBJ2-1	CASSLVGYNEQFF	TGTGCCAGCAGCTTGGTGGGGTACAATGAGCAGTTCTTC
TRBD1	TRBV30	few	TRBJ1-3	CAGGTGGEGNTIYF	TGTGCCGGTGGAACAGGGGGCGAAGGAAACACCATATATTTT
TRBD2	TRBV9	-	TRBJ2-3	CASSPGLAGGGSSGTQYF	TGTGCCAGCAGCCCTGGCCTAGCGGGAGGGGGAAGTTCAGGTACGCAGTATTTT